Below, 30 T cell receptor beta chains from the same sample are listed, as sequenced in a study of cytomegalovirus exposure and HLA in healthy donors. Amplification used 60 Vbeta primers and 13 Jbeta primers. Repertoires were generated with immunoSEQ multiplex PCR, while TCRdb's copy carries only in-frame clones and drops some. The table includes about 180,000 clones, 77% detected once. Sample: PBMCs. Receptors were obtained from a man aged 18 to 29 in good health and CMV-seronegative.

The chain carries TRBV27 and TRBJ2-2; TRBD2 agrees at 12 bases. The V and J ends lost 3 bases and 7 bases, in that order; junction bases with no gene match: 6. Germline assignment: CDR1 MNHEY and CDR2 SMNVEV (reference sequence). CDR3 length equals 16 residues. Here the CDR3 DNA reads TGTGCCAGCAGTTTGAGGCTAGCGGGAGGGATCGGGGAGCTGTTTTTT. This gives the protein CASSLRLAGGIGELFF.

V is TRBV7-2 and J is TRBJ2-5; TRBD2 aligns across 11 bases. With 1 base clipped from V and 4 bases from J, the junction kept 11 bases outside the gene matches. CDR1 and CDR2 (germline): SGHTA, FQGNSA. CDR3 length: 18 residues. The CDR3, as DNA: TGTGCCAGCAGCTTAGTTTGGTTTAGCGGGGGGGCACCAGAGACCCAGTACTTC. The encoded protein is CASSLVWFSGGAPETQYF.

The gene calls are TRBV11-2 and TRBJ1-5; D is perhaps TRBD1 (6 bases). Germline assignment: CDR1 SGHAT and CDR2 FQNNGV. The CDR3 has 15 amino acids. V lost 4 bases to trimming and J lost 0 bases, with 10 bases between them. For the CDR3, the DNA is TGTGCCAGCAGCTCAACAGGGTCTAGCAATCAGCCCCAGCATTTT. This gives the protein CASSSTGSSNQPQHF.

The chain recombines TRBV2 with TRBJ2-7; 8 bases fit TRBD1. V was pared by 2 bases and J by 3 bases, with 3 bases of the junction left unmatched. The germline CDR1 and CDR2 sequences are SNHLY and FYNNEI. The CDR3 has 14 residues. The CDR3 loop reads CASSERQGSYEQYF. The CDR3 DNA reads TGTGCCAGCAGTGAACGACAGGGGAGCTACGAGCAGTACTTC.

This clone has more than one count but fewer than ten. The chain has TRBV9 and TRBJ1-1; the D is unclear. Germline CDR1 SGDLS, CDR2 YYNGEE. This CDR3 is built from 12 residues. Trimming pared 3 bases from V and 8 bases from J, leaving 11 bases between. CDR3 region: CASSAELGEAFF. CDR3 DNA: TGTGCCAGCAGCGCCGAACTAGGAGAAGCTTTCTTT.

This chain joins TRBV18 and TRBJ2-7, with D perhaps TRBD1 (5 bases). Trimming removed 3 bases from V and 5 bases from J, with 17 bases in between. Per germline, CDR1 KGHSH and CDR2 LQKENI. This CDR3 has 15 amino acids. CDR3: CASSPGQGIGNEQYF. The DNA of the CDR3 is TGTGCCAGCTCACCGGGGCAGGGAATTGGGAACGAGCAGTACTTC.

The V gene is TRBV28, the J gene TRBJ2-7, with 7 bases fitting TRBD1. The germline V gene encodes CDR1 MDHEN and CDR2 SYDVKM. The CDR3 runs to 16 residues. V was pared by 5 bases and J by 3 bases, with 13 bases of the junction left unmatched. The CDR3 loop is CASSQVTGTDYYEQYF. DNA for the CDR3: TGTGCCAGCAGTCAAGTTACCGGGACAGACTACTACGAGCAGTACTTC.

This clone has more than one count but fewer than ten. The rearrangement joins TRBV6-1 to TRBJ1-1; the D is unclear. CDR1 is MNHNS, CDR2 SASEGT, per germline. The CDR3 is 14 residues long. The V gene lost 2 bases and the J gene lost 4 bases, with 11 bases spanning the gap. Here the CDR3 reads CASSERWEATEAFF. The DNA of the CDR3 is TGTGCCAGCAGTGAAAGGTGGGAGGCCACTGAAGCTTTCTTT.

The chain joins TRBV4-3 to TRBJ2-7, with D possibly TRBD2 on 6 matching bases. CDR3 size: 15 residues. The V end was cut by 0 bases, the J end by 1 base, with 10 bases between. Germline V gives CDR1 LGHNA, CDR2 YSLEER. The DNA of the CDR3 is TGCGCCAGCAGCCAAGATACCGGGAGATCCTACGAGCAGTACTTC. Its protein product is CASSQDTGRSYEQYF.

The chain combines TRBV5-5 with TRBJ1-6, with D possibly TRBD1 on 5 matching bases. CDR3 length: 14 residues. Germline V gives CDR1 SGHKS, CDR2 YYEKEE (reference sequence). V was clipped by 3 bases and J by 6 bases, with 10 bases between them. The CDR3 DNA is TGTGCCAGCAGCTCCAGGGTGGGTAATTCACCCCTCCACTTT. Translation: CASSSRVGNSPLHF.

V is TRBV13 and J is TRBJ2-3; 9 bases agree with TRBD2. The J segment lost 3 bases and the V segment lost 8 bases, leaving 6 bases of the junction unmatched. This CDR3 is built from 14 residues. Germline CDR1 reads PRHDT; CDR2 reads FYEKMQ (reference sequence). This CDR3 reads CASRRGGRTDTQYF. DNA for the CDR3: TGTGCCAGCCGGCGGGGGGGCCGAACAGATACGCAGTATTTT. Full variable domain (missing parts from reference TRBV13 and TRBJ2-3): AAGVIQSPRHLIKEKRETATLKCYPIPRHDTVYWYQQGPGQDPQFLISFYEKMQSDKGSIPDRFSAQQFSDYHSELNMSSLELGDSALYFCASRRGGRTDTQYFGPGTRLTVL.

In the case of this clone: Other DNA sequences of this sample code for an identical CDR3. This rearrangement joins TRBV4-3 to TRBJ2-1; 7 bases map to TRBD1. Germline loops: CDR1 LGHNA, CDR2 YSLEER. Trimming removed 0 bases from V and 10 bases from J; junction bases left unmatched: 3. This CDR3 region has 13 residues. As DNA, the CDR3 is TGCGCCAGCAGCCAAGAACTAGGGGGCGAGCAGTTCTTC. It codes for CASSQELGGEQFF.

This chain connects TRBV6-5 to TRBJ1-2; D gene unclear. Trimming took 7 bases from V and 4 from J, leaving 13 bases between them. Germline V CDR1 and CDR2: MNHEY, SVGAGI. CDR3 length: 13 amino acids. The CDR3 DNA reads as TGTGCCAGCACCGAAGACAACCGCTATGGCTACACCTTC. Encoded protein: CASTEDNRYGYTF.

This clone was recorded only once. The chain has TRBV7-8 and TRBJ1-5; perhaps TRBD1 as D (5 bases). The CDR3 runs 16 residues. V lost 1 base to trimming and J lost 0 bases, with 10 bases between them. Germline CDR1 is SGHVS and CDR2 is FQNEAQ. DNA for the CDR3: TGTGCCAGCAGCTTAGGGGGGGTTGCTAGCAATCAGCCCCAGCATTTT. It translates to CASSLGGVASNQPQHF.

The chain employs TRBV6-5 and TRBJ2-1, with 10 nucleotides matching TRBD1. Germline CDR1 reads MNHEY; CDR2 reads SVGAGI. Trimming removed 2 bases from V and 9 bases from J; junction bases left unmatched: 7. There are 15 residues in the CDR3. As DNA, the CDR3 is TGTGCCAGCAGTTACGACAGGGGGCACCGTGTTGAGCAGTTCTTC. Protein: CASSYDRGHRVEQFF.

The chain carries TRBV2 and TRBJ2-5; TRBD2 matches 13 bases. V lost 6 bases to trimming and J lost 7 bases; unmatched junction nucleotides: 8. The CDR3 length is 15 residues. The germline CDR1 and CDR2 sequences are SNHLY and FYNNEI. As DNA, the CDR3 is TGTGCCAGCAGGACACTAGCGGGAGGGCCATCGACCCAGTACTTC. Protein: CASRTLAGGPSTQYF.

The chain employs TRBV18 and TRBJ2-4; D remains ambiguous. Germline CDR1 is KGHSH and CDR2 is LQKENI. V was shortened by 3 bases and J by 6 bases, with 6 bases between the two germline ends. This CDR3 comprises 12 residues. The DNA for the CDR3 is TGTGCCAGCTCACCGAACATAAACATTCAGTACTTC. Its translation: CASSPNINIQYF.

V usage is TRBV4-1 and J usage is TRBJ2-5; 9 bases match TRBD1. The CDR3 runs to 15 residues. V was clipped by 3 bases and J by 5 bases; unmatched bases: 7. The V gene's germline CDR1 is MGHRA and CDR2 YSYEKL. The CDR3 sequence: CASSQGQGLGETQYF. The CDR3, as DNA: TGCGCCAGCAGCCAGGGACAGGGTTTAGGGGAGACCCAGTACTTC.

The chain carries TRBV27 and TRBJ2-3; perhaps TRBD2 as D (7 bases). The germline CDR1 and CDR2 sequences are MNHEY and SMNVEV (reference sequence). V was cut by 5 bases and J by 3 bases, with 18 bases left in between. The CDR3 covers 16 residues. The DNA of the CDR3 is TGTGCCAGCAGTGATGGGGGGCGGGGGAGGACAGATACGCAGTATTTT. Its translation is CASSDGGRGRTDTQYF.

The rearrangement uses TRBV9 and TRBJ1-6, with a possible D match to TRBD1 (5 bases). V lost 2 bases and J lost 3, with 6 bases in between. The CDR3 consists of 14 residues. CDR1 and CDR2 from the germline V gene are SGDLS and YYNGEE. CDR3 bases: TGTGCCAGCAGCGTGGGGGGCTATAATTCACCCCTCCACTTT. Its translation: CASSVGGYNSPLHF.

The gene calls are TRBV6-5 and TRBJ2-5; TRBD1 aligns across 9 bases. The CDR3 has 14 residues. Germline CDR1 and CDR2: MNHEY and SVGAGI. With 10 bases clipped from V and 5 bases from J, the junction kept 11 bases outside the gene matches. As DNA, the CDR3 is TGTGCCACTCTGAGACAGGGGGTGGGGGAGACCCAGTACTTC. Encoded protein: CATLRQGVGETQYF.

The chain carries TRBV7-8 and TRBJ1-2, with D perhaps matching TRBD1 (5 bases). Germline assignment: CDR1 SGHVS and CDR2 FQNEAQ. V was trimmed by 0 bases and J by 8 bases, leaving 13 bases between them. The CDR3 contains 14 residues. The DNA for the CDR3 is TGTGCCAGCAGCTTAGCGGTGTACAGGCCCGGCTACACCTTC. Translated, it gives CASSLAVYRPGYTF. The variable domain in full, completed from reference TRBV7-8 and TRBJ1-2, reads GAGVSQSPRYKVAKRGQDVALRCDPISGHVSLFWYQQALGQGPEFLTYFQNEAQLDKSGLPSDRFFAERPEGSVSTLKIQRTQQEDSAVYLCASSLAVYRPGYTFGSGTRLTVV.

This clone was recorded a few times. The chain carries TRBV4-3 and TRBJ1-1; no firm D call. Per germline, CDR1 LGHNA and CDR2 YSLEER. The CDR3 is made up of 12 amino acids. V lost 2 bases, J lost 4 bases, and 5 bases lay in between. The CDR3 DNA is TGCGCCAGCAGCCAATACGGCACTGAAGCTTTCTTT. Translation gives CASSQYGTEAFF.

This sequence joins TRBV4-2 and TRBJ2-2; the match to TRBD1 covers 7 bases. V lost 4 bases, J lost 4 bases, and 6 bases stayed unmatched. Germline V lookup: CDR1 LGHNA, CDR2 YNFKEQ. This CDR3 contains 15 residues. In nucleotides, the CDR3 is TGTGCCAGCAGCCGACAACAGGGGAGCACCGGGGAGCTGTTTTTT. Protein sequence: CASSRQQGSTGELFF.

The CDR3 region is CASSLVGSTRETQYF. Here the CDR3 DNA reads TGTGCCAGCAGCTTAGTGGGGAGTACCAGAGAGACCCAGTACTTC. This chain joins TRBV7-6 and TRBJ2-5; TRBD2 might be the D (5 bases). This CDR3 region has 15 residues. Germline V gene data show CDR1 as SGHVS and CDR2 as FNYEAQ. Trimming removed 1 base from V and 4 bases from J, with 13 bases in between.

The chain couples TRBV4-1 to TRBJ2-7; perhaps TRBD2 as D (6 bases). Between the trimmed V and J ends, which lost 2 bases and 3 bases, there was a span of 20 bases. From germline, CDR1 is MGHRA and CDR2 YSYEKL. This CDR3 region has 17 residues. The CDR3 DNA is TGCGCCAGCAGCCAAAACCCTTCCGGCGGGATTCTCTACGAGCAGTACTTC. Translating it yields CASSQNPSGGILYEQYF.

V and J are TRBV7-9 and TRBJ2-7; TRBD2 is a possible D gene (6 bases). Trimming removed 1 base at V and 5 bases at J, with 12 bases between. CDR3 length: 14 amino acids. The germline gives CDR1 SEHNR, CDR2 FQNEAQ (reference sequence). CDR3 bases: TGTGCCAGCAGCTTAGGGGTCGGGGAGGACGAGCAGTACTTC. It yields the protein CASSLGVGEDEQYF.

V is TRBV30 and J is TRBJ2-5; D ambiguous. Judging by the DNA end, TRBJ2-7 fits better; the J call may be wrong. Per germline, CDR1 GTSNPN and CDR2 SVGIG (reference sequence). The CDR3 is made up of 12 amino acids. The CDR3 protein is CAWSKTVGEQYF. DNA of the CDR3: TGTGCCTGGAGTAAAACAGTGGGCGAGCAGTACTTC.

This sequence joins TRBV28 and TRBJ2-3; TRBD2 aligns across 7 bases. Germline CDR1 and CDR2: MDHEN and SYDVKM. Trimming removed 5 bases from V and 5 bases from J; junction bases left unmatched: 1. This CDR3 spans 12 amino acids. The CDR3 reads CASSQRGDTQYF. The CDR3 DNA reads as TGTGCCAGCAGTCAGCGGGGAGATACGCAGTATTTT.

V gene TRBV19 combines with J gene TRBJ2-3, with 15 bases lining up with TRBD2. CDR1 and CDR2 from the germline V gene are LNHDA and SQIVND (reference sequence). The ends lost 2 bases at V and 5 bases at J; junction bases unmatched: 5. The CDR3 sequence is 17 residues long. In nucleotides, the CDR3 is TGTGCCAGTAGTATATGGGGACTAGCGGGAGGAGGAGATACGCAGTATTTT. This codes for CASSIWGLAGGGDTQYF.